This is a list of T cell receptor beta chains from one sample in a study of shared clonotypes between healthy human individuals. Profiled with immunoSEQ multiplex PCR; TCRdb holds only in-frame clones, not every one. This table holds 1 million to 1.3 million clones, approximately 78% found once. Sequenced: memory CD4+ T cells from PBMCs. Source of these receptors: a man younger than 35 in good health. Some clones in this sample may be carry-over from other donors' samples. Both conserved end residues are part of each CDR3. The D gene is left open where the match is weak. Some rows mark clone size as missing; the rest say once, few, many or name a class of expanded clone.

cdr3_nt cdr3_aa v_call cdr3_length j_call clone_size d_call
TGTGCCAGCTCACCACCCGGGGGGGATAGCAATCAGCCCCAGCATTTT CASSPPGGDSNQPQHF TRBV18 16 TRBJ1-5 . .
TGTGCCAGCAGCCTACGACAGGGTTCGAACACTGAAGCTTTCTTT CASSLRQGSNTEAFF TRBV5-4 15 TRBJ1-1 . TRBD1
TGTGCCAGCAGCGTAGGGGGAGACCCGAGGAGCTACGAGCAGTACTTC CASSVGGDPRSYEQYF TRBV9 16 TRBJ2-7 once .
TGCAGCGTTGAAGGGTTCGGGGTAACGAGCTACGAGCAGTACTTC CSVEGFGVTSYEQYF TRBV29-1 15 TRBJ2-7 . .
TGTGCCAGCAGACGAAGCGGTTCCTACGAGCAGTACTTC CASRRSGSYEQYF TRBV28 13 TRBJ2-7 . .
TGTGCCTGGAGTGAACCGGGACAAACGCTATCCATCTATGGCTACACCTTC CAWSEPGQTLSIYGYTF TRBV30 17 TRBJ1-2 . .
TGTGCCAGCTCTCGCACCGGGACAGCCCTTAGGGATACGCAGTATTTT CASSRTGTALRDTQYF TRBV18 16 TRBJ2-3 . TRBD1
TGCGCCAGCAGCCCAAACCAGGGAGGTTTCCATGAAAAACTGTTTTTT CASSPNQGGFHEKLFF TRBV4-1 16 TRBJ1-4 . .
TGTGCCAGCAGCGTATTTGGGGGATCTAATGAAAAACTGTTTTTT CASSVFGGSNEKLFF TRBV9 15 TRBJ1-4 . .
TGTGCCAGCAGCCCACGGACCTCCGGGGAGCTGTTTTTT CASSPRTSGELFF TRBV7-6 13 TRBJ2-2 . .
TGTGCCAGCAGCTCTCGGGGGGCTCGCGAGCAGTACTTC CASSSRGAREQYF TRBV7-2 13 TRBJ2-7 . .
TGTGCCAGTACGGGACAGGGGGCGCGGCAGCCCCAGCATTTT CASTGQGARQPQHF TRBV19 14 TRBJ1-5 . TRBD1
TGTGCCAGCAGGATGACGGATAACACTGAAGCTTTCTTT CASRMTDNTEAFF TRBV6-5 13 TRBJ1-1 . .
TGTGCCAGCAGCTTGGGACTAGCCGACGAGACCCAGTACTTC CASSLGLADETQYF TRBV11-2 14 TRBJ2-5 . TRBD2
TGCGCCAGCAGCCAAGTCCTAGCGGGGTTGCAGTACTTC CASSQVLAGLQYF TRBV4-3 13 TRBJ2-7 . TRBD2
TGCGCCAGCAGCCCTGAACCTGCCGGGCCGAGCTCGGATACGCAGTATTTT CASSPEPAGPSSDTQYF TRBV5-1 17 TRBJ2-3 . .
TGCGCCAGCAGTCAATCGGTAGCACGGCCGAATCAGCCCCAGCATTTT CASSQSVARPNQPQHF TRBV23-1 16 TRBJ1-5 . .
TGTGCCAGCAGCAAAGGGGTCCAGAGTTCCTACGAGCAGTACTTC CASSKGVQSSYEQYF TRBV21-1 15 TRBJ2-7 . .
TGTGCCAGTAGCCCCCGGACAGGGGGGCTGAACACTGAAGCTTTCTTT CASSPRTGGLNTEAFF TRBV19 16 TRBJ1-1 . TRBD1
TGTGCCAGCAGTTCCCTCATCTCCGGCAGGGGGAGCGACAATGAGCAGTTCTTC CASSSLISGRGSDNEQFF TRBV27 18 TRBJ2-1 . TRBD1
TGTGCCAGCAGCTTAGTCCCCGGGACTAGCGGGGCCTACGAGCAGTACTTC CASSLVPGTSGAYEQYF TRBV7-2 17 TRBJ2-7 once TRBD2
TGTGCCAGCATCTGGGACAGCCTCTATGGCTACACCTTC CASIWDSLYGYTF TRBV27 13 TRBJ1-2 . TRBD1
TGCGCCAGCAGCCAGAAGGGACCGAGGAATCAGCCCCAGCATTTT CASSQKGPRNQPQHF TRBV4-1 15 TRBJ1-5 . .
TGTGCCAGCAGCTTAGGACAGGGGACAATCGCCGGGGAGCTGTTTTTT CASSLGQGTIAGELFF TRBV11-3 16 TRBJ2-2 . TRBD1
TGTGCCAGCGGTCGGTACTCCTACGAGCAGTACTTC CASGRYSYEQYF TRBV28 12 TRBJ2-7 . .
TGTGCCAGCAGTTTTAGCCGGGACAAAGAGACCCAGTACTTC CASSFSRDKETQYF TRBV28 14 TRBJ2-5 . .
TGTGCCAGCAGTCCAAGGGGGGGCGCGTATGGAAACACCATATATTTT CASSPRGGAYGNTIYF TRBV7-9 16 TRBJ1-3 . .
TGTGCCAGCAGTTCCATCGGGACAGGGCCCTACGAGCAGTACTTC CASSSIGTGPYEQYF TRBV28 15 TRBJ2-7 . TRBD1
TGTGCCAGCAGTTTCACAGGGGGGCGGGGAACGCAGTATTTT CASSFTGGRGTQYF TRBV28 14 TRBJ2-3 . TRBD1
TGTGCCAGCAGCGTAGCCCCAGTGGCACGGTTAAGCTACACCTTC CASSVAPVARLSYTF TRBV9 15 TRBJ1-2 many .
TGTGCCAGCAGTTTCTTGATCTCTGGGGCCAACGTCCTGACTTTC CASSFLISGANVLTF TRBV2 15 TRBJ2-6 . .
TGTGCCAGTAGCAGGGTCAACACTGAAGCTTTCTTT CASSRVNTEAFF TRBV19 12 TRBJ1-1 few .
TGTGCCAGCAGCTTGACCGGGACTTCAAACTATGGCTACACCTTC CASSLTGTSNYGYTF TRBV7-9 15 TRBJ1-2 . .
TGTGCCAGCAGCTCGTTCTCCAGGACAGGGGGCGCGGATGAGCAGTTCTTC CASSSFSRTGGADEQFF TRBV7-9 17 TRBJ2-1 few TRBD1
TGTGCCAGCAGAAGAGGGACTAACTATGGCTACACCTTC CASRRGTNYGYTF TRBV9 13 TRBJ1-2 . .
TGTGCCAGCAGTGAAGCGCTTCATATCCCCGGGAGAACAGGGGCTGTCTACGAGCAGTACTTC CASSEALHIPGRTGAVYEQYF TRBV6-1 21 TRBJ2-7 . .
TGCGCCAGCAGCGGGACTAGCGGGAGGTACGACGATGAGCAGTTCTTC CASSGTSGRYDDEQFF TRBV5-1 16 TRBJ2-1 . TRBD2
TGTGCCAGCAGCCCGGACAGGAGCTCCTACGAGCAGTACTTC CASSPDRSSYEQYF TRBV7-7 14 TRBJ2-7 . TRBD1
TGTGCCAGCAGTTCCGAGATTCTTAATAGCAATCAGCCCCAGCATTTT CASSSEILNSNQPQHF TRBV28 16 TRBJ1-5 . .
TGTGCCAGCAGCGTAGGTCTGGCAGCGGGAGGGATAGATACGCAGTATTTT CASSVGLAAGGIDTQYF TRBV9 17 TRBJ2-3 . TRBD2
TGCGCCAGCAGCTCCAGGGTGGCCGGGGAGCTGTTTTTT CASSSRVAGELFF TRBV5-1 13 TRBJ2-2 many .
TGTGCCAGCAGCTTAGCCGGGACATCCACAGATACGCAGTATTTT CASSLAGTSTDTQYF TRBV7-9 15 TRBJ2-3 . .
TGTGCCAGCAGTTACCCAACTTCGACGCTACCGACAGGCTACACCTTC CASSYPTSTLPTGYTF TRBV6-6 16 TRBJ1-2 . .
TGTGCCAGCAGACAGACGAGAAACACCATATATTTT CASRQTRNTIYF TRBV28 12 TRBJ1-3 . .
TGTGCCAGCTCGGCAGGGGGCACTGAAGCTTTCTTT CASSAGGTEAFF TRBV18 12 TRBJ1-1 . TRBD1
TGTGCCAGCAACTCACCGGGACTAGCGGATCAAGAGACCCAGTACTTC CASNSPGLADQETQYF TRBV2 16 TRBJ2-5 . TRBD2
TGTGCCAGCAGCGCCAGGGGGGGAAACACCATATATTTT CASSARGGNTIYF TRBV7-9 13 TRBJ1-3 . TRBD1
TGTGCCAGCGAACCACGGGACAGAGCCAATCAGCCCCAGCATTTT CASEPRDRANQPQHF TRBV28 15 TRBJ1-5 . TRBD1
TGCGCCAGCAGCCACGGAATGGGGGGCTCTGGGGAGCAGTACTTC CASSHGMGGSGEQYF TRBV10-1 15 TRBJ2-7 few .
TGTGCCAGCAGCTTAGAGCAGGGCACTGAAGCTTTCTTT CASSLEQGTEAFF TRBV11-1 13 TRBJ1-1 few .
TGTGCCAGCAGCGCGTCTAGCGTAAACGAGCAGTACTTC CASSASSVNEQYF TRBV11-2 13 TRBJ2-7 . .
TGTGCCAGCAGTGTATCCCGGACAGGGGACGTCTATGGCTACACCTTC CASSVSRTGDVYGYTF TRBV25-1 16 TRBJ1-2 . TRBD1
TGTGCCAGCAGCTTAGATACAGGGCTACACGATACGCAGTATTTT CASSLDTGLHDTQYF TRBV7-9 15 TRBJ2-3 . .
TGTGCCAGCAGCTTAACTAGCGGGAGCCCAGAGACCCAGTACTTC CASSLTSGSPETQYF TRBV11-2 15 TRBJ2-5 . TRBD2
TGTGCCAGCCGTTTAAGGGACAGGGAGAATCAGCCCCAGCATTTT CASRLRDRENQPQHF TRBV6-6 15 TRBJ1-5 . TRBD1
TGTGCCAGTAGCTTGACTAGTAGTGGCTCCTACGAGCAGTACTTC CASSLTSSGSYEQYF TRBV19 15 TRBJ2-7 few .
TGTGCCAGCAGTGAAGCGGGCAGAAACTATGGCTACACCTTC CASSEAGRNYGYTF TRBV6-1 14 TRBJ1-2 . .
TGCGCCAGCAGTAGAGACAGGATAAACACCGGGGAGCTGTTTTTT CASSRDRINTGELFF TRBV4-1 15 TRBJ2-2 . .
TGTGCCAGTAGTATAGACCAGGGGGCAAGAGCTTTCTTT CASSIDQGARAFF TRBV19 13 TRBJ1-1 . TRBD1